One T cell receptor (beta chain) is described in this entry. The junction shows a germline mismatch at one end, possibly a read error. Scientists recovered RNA and DNA together from roughly 21-30 mg of unsorted bulk tissue. The authors made TCR beta cDNA from approximately 500 ng total RNA with a constant-region primer. Three nested multiplex PCR rounds of slightly modified ARM-PCR generated TCR beta libraries. TRBV1-TRBV30 forward primers and a C-beta reverse primer were used in the first two PCR rounds, which each ran for 9 to 10 cycles. A single record per CDR3 protein comes from TCRdb applying MiXCR to the multiplex PCR reads. Of 100,000 to 150,000 distinct CDR3 sequences listed, 55% to 75% are singletons. These data originate in a study of tumor-infiltrating lymphocytes in primary liver carcinoma. As for the study in general: Productive TCRbeta read counts per sample ran from roughly 3.5 to 7.1 million and were similar across tissue types.

CDR1 and CDR2 (germline): SGHAT, FQNNGV. The CDR3 length is 16 residues. The rearrangement links TRBV11-2 to TRBJ2-7, with 10 positions matching TRBD2. This TCR came from a woman aged 60 to 75 with primary liver carcinoma and hepatitis B virus infection. The source material was liver tumor tissue from sampling region 3. Regarding subset: tumor region T3, left-lateral pole. The CDR3 DNA reads as TGTGACAGCAGCCAACATTCGGGGACTAGCGACTACGAGCAGTACTTC. Amino acids: CDSSQHSGTSDYEQYF.